These 2 T cell receptor beta chains came from one sample sequenced in a study of identical twins' blood T cells. TCRdb analysed the 5' RACE reads with MiXCR anew, one entry per CDR3 protein. The profile shows about 370,000 distinct CDR3 sequences, roughly 28% of them singletons. The sample was PBMCs. The receptors stem from a woman between 18 and 50 years old in good health.

This clonotype has more than one count but fewer than ten. This chain joins TRBV7-2 and TRBJ1-3; the D gene is possibly TRBD1 (5 bases). The CDR3 contains 17 residues. The V end lost 1 base, the J end lost 0 bases, and 13 bases lay between the germline ends. Germline V gene sequence: CDR1 SGHTA, CDR2 FQGNSA. DNA for the CDR3: TGTGCCAGCAGCTTAGTATCGGGTCAGGGCTCTGGAAACACCATATATTTT. Residues: CASSLVSGQGSGNTIYF.

This chain joins TRBV7-2 and TRBJ1-2; no definite D call. Germline lookup yields CDR1 SGHTA and CDR2 FQGNSA. The CDR3 loop spans 13 amino acids. V was cut by 3 bases and J by 4 bases, with 9 bases left in between. Here the CDR3 reads CASSFGLIYGYTF. The CDR3 DNA reads TGTGCCAGCAGCTTTGGGTTAATCTATGGCTACACCTTC.